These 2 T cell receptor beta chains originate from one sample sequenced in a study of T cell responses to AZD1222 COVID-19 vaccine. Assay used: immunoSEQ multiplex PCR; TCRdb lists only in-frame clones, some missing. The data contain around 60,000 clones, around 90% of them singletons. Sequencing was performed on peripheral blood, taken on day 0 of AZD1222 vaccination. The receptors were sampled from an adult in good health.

The DNA of the CDR3 is TGTGCCAGCAGCGCCCCTCAGGGCGGTAAGCACGGCTACACCTTC. Residues: CASSAPQGGKHGYTF. The chain links TRBV5-4 to TRBJ1-2; tentative D call: TRBD1 (5 bases). There are 15 residues in the CDR3. The germline gives CDR1 SGHNT, CDR2 YYREEE (reference sequence). Trimming left V 4 bases short and J 8 bases short, with 21 bases between.

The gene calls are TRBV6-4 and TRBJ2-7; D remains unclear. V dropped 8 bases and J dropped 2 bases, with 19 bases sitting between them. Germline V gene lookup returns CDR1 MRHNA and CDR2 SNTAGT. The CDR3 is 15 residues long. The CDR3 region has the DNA TGTGCCAGCTTAACCCTGCGGAACACAGCCTACGAGCAGTACTTC. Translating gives CASLTLRNTAYEQYF.